The 6 T cell receptor beta chains reported below all come from one sample, sequenced in a study of blood T cell repertoires in COVID-19. TCRdb's copy holds only in-frame clones and misses some; the assay was immunoSEQ multiplex PCR. The sample holds about 340,000 clones, around 86% seen once. The specimen was peripheral blood. Every receptor here comes from a woman aged 45-60 years with COVID-19, enrolled during active disease.

The chain combines TRBV12-3 or TRBV12-4 with TRBJ1-1; tentatively, D is TRBD1 (6 bases). The CDR3 loop spans 13 amino acids. Deletions cut 7 bases from V and 8 bases from J, with 17 bases between. In nucleotides, the CDR3 is TGTGCCAGCAAGATGGGACAAGGCAGAGAAGCTTTCTTT. It translates to CASKMGQGREAFF.

J is TRBJ2-3 and V is TRBV7-3, with D possibly TRBD1 on 6 matching bases. The CDR3 length is 14 residues. Germline assignment: CDR1 SGHTA and CDR2 FQGTGA. Trimming took off 3 bases at V and 5 bases at J, with 12 bases between the two ends. The CDR3 DNA reads TGTGCCAGCAGCTTCACCTTACAGGGAGATACGCAGTATTTT. Residues: CASSFTLQGDTQYF.

V usage is TRBV24-1 and J usage is TRBJ2-7, with TRBD1 matching over 7 bases. The length of the CDR3 is 16 residues. CDR1 KGHDR and CDR2 SFDVKD come from the germline V gene. After removal of 2 bases from V and 2 bases from J, the junction contained 8 bases not matched to a gene. The CDR3 sequence: CATSDSATGKAYEQYF. The DNA of the CDR3 is TGTGCCACCAGTGATTCTGCGACAGGGAAGGCCTACGAGCAGTACTTC.

This chain joins TRBV2 and TRBJ2-3; a possible D gene is TRBD2 (5 bases). Germline lookup yields CDR1 SNHLY and CDR2 FYNNEI. Trimming removed 7 bases at V and 0 bases at J, with 17 bases between. The CDR3 is 16 amino acids. The CDR3 protein is CASNPLEDSSTDTQYF. The CDR3 DNA sequence: TGTGCCAGCAACCCCTTGGAGGATTCTAGCACAGATACGCAGTATTTT.

The gene calls are TRBV9 and TRBJ1-2, with no clear D. CDR1 is SGDLS and CDR2 is YYNGEE in the germline V gene. The CDR3 loop spans 14 amino acids. V lost 3 bases and J 5 bases, leaving 14 bases between the germline ends. CDR3 region: CASSELQSLYGYTF. The CDR3 nucleotides are TGTGCCAGCAGCGAACTCCAAAGTCTTTATGGCTACACCTTC.

This clone was recorded once. V is TRBV11-3 and J is TRBJ2-1, with D possibly matching TRBD1 (7 bases). Germline-derived CDR1 and CDR2 are SGHNT and YENEEA. CDR3 length: 16 amino acids. Trimming took 5 bases from V and 7 from J, leaving 21 bases between them. CDR3 protein: CASSILSLSGGNEQFF. The CDR3 nucleotides read TGTGCCAGCAGCATTTTGTCTTTGTCAGGGGGGAATGAGCAGTTCTTC.